This passage covers 5 T cell receptor beta chains from one sample sequenced in a study of cytomegalovirus exposure and HLA in healthy donors. Primers: 60 Vbeta forward and 13 Jbeta reverse. The data were produced by immunoSEQ multiplex PCR, yet TCRdb's version contains in-frame clones alone and is incomplete. The sample has approximately 100,000 clones, 55% to 75% seen once. Sequencing was done on a sample of PBMCs. These receptors originate from a young man in good health and CMV-seropositive.

About this clone: Germline is not matched at one junction end, which may reflect a read error. CDR3 in amino acids: CSSSLAEGGPPEAFF. The CDR3 bases are TGTTCCAGCAGCTTAGCGGAAGGCGGGCCGCCTGAAGCTTTCTTT. This sequence joins TRBV7-9 and TRBJ1-1; D is unclear. Germline lookup yields CDR1 SEHNR and CDR2 FQNEAQ (reference sequence). The CDR3 totals 15 residues.

This sequence joins TRBV7-6 and TRBJ1-1; a weak D match, TRBD1 (5 bases). The CDR3 runs to 14 residues. Germline V lookup: CDR1 SGHVS, CDR2 FNYEAQ. V was trimmed by 9 bases and J by 0 bases, leaving 14 bases between them. As DNA, the CDR3 is TGTGCCAGTTCTGTGGGGCACCTGAACACTGAAGCTTTCTTT. Encoded protein: CASSVGHLNTEAFF.

This chain connects TRBV5-1 to TRBJ2-7; a possible D gene is TRBD2 (7 bases). The CDR3 is made up of 16 amino acids. Per the germline V gene, CDR1 is SGHRS and CDR2 is YFSETQ. V was cut by 2 bases and J by 4 bases, with 19 bases left in between. The CDR3 DNA is TGCGCCAGCAGCTTTACATTCCGGGGGGCCACATACGAGCAGTACTTC. This sequence encodes CASSFTFRGATYEQYF.

CDR3 coding DNA: TGTGCCAGCAGTTACTCCCTGCAGGGCAGTGGAAACACCATATATTTT. It codes for CASSYSLQGSGNTIYF. This rearrangement joins TRBV6-5 to TRBJ1-3; perhaps TRBD1 as D (5 bases). CDR3 length: 16 residues. Germline V CDR1 and CDR2: MNHEY, SVGAGI. V lost 0 bases to trimming and J lost 3 bases, with 12 bases between them.

The chain uses TRBV2 and TRBJ2-3; TRBD1 matches 8 bases. Germline assignment: CDR1 SNHLY and CDR2 FYNNEI. Trimming took 5 bases from V and 0 from J; bases not matched to a gene: 1. This CDR3 is 14 amino acids long. The CDR3 DNA sequence: TGTGCCAGCAGTAGACAGGGGAGCACAGATACGCAGTATTTT. Its translation is CASSRQGSTDTQYF.